The rows below give T cell receptor beta chains drawn from one sample of a study of T cells in Graves' hyperthyroidism and ophthalmopathy. One entry per CDR3 protein, called by TCRdb with MiXCR from the multiplex PCR reads. The data show 300,000 to 450,000 distinct CDR3 sequences, approximately 15% seen once. Sequenced: blood. The receptors here all came from a woman aged 18-29 years with Graves' hyperthyroidism that later progressed to Graves' ophthalmopathy. Each CDR3 is given with its conserved first and last residue. Fields, in order: CDR3 protein, CDR3 DNA, V gene, D gene, clone size, J gene. The D gene is left open where the match is weak. Some rows have no size entry. The others give once, few or many, or a class for an expanded clone.

CDR3aa: CASSQYKQGGSEAFF
CDR3nt: TGTGCCAGCTCGCAATATAAACAGGGTGGGTCTGAAGCTTTCTTT
v_gene: TRBV18
d_gene: -
abundance: many
j_gene: TRBJ1-1

CDR3aa: CASSSARGNSDEQFF
CDR3nt: TGTGCCAGCAGTTCCGCCCGGGGGAATAGCGATGAGCAGTTCTTC
v_gene: TRBV28
d_gene: -
abundance: -
j_gene: TRBJ2-1

CDR3aa: CASSTDTQYF
CDR3nt: TGTGCCAGCAGTACGGATACGCAGTATTTT
v_gene: TRBV7-9
d_gene: -
abundance: many
j_gene: TRBJ2-3

CDR3aa: CASAVSGTAFSEQYF
CDR3nt: TGTGCCAGCGCAGTCTCCGGGACAGCATTTTCCGAGCAGTACTTC
v_gene: TRBV6-2/TRBV6-3
d_gene: TRBD1
abundance: many
j_gene: TRBJ2-7

CDR3aa: CSAGRGHQETQYF
CDR3nt: TGCAGTGCTGGGAGGGGCCACCAAGAGACCCAGTACTTC
v_gene: TRBV20-1
d_gene: TRBD2
abundance: many
j_gene: TRBJ2-5

CDR3aa: CSVTRARAPYEQYF
CDR3nt: TGCAGCGTGACAAGGGCCAGGGCCCCCTACGAGCAGTACTTC
v_gene: TRBV29-1
d_gene: -
abundance: many
j_gene: TRBJ2-7

CDR3aa: CASSLGTSGDNEQFF
CDR3nt: TGCGCCAGCAGCCTGGGGACTAGCGGAGACAATGAGCAGTTCTTC
v_gene: TRBV5-1
d_gene: TRBD2
abundance: many
j_gene: TRBJ2-1

CDR3aa: CASSYFVHNEQFF
CDR3nt: TGTGCCAGCAGTTACTTCGTTCACAATGAGCAGTTCTTC
v_gene: TRBV6-2/TRBV6-3
d_gene: -
abundance: many
j_gene: TRBJ2-1

CDR3aa: CASSVEGSGNTIYF
CDR3nt: TGTGCCAGCTCAGTGGAGGGCTCTGGAAACACCATATATTTT
v_gene: TRBV18
d_gene: -
abundance: -
j_gene: TRBJ1-3

CDR3aa: CAWTPPTGAGANVLTF
CDR3nt: TGTGCCTGGACCCCCCCGACAGGGGCCGGGGCCAACGTCCTGACTTTC
v_gene: TRBV30
d_gene: TRBD1
abundance: -
j_gene: TRBJ2-6

CDR3aa: CASSPKDGFYGYTF
CDR3nt: TGTGCCAGCAGCCCCAAGGACGGCTTCTATGGCTACACCTTC
v_gene: TRBV6-1
d_gene: -
abundance: many
j_gene: TRBJ1-2

CDR3aa: CASSLAGTVPYEQYF
CDR3nt: TGTGCCAGCAGCTTAGCCGGGACAGTACCCTACGAGCAGTACTTC
v_gene: TRBV11-2
d_gene: TRBD1
abundance: many
j_gene: TRBJ2-7

CDR3aa: CASSLTGPNTGELFF
CDR3nt: TGTGCCAGCAGCTTAACGGGGCCGAACACCGGGGAGCTGTTTTTT
v_gene: TRBV7-3
d_gene: -
abundance: many
j_gene: TRBJ2-2

CDR3aa: CSARDRWGSADPLRQYNEQFF
CDR3nt: TGCAGTGCTAGAGATCGTTGGGGGTCGGCGGATCCGTTACGACAGTACAATGAGCAGTTCTTC
v_gene: TRBV20-1
d_gene: -
abundance: -
j_gene: TRBJ2-1

CDR3aa: CSAYRESTYEQYF
CDR3nt: TGCAGTGCTTACAGGGAATCCACCTACGAGCAGTACTTC
v_gene: TRBV20-1
d_gene: -
abundance: many
j_gene: TRBJ2-7

CDR3aa: CATSDSGRSTDTQYF
CDR3nt: TGTGCCACCAGTGATAGCGGGAGAAGCACAGATACGCAGTATTTT
v_gene: TRBV24-1
d_gene: TRBD2
abundance: few
j_gene: TRBJ2-3

CDR3aa: CASSELPANTEAFF
CDR3nt: TGTGCCAGCAGTGAACTCCCCGCGAACACTGAAGCTTTCTTT
v_gene: TRBV6-1
d_gene: -
abundance: -
j_gene: TRBJ1-1

CDR3aa: CSARDFGQAKPNYGYTF
CDR3nt: TGCAGTGCTAGAGATTTCGGACAGGCTAAACCTAACTATGGCTACACCTTC
v_gene: TRBV20-1
d_gene: TRBD1
abundance: many
j_gene: TRBJ1-2

CDR3aa: CASSSGGLGNQPQHF
CDR3nt: TGTGCCAGCAGCTCAGGGGGTTTAGGCAATCAGCCCCAGCATTTT
v_gene: TRBV28
d_gene: TRBD1
abundance: many
j_gene: TRBJ1-5

CDR3aa: CASSSSGGAQPQHF
CDR3nt: TGTGCCAGCAGTTCCTCGGGCGGGGCTCAGCCCCAGCATTTT
v_gene: TRBV12-3/TRBV12-4
d_gene: -
abundance: many
j_gene: TRBJ1-5

CDR3aa: CSASGTGPYEQYF
CDR3nt: TGCAGTGCTTCCGGGACAGGCCCTTACGAGCAGTACTTC
v_gene: TRBV20-1
d_gene: TRBD1
abundance: many
j_gene: TRBJ2-7

CDR3aa: CASSQGGGSDSSGANVLTF
CDR3nt: TGCGCCAGCAGCCAAGGAGGCGGGTCTGATTCCTCTGGGGCCAACGTCCTGACTTTC
v_gene: TRBV4-3
d_gene: -
abundance: many
j_gene: TRBJ2-6

CDR3aa: CSVEVRQALSYEQYF
CDR3nt: TGCAGCGTTGAAGTACGGCAGGCCCTCTCCTACGAGCAGTACTTC
v_gene: TRBV29-1
d_gene: -
abundance: -
j_gene: TRBJ2-7

CDR3aa: CAALRGGTYEQYF
CDR3nt: TGTGCCGCCCTAAGAGGGGGCACCTACGAGCAGTACTTC
v_gene: TRBV6-7
d_gene: TRBD1
abundance: many
j_gene: TRBJ2-7

CDR3aa: CASSQTGNPGELFF
CDR3nt: TGTGCCAGCAGCCAAACAGGGAACCCCGGGGAGCTGTTTTTT
v_gene: TRBV3-1
d_gene: -
abundance: many
j_gene: TRBJ2-2

CDR3aa: CASSVAEPAYNEQFF
CDR3nt: TGTGCCAGTAGTGTAGCGGAGCCAGCCTACAATGAGCAGTTCTTC
v_gene: TRBV19
d_gene: -
abundance: -
j_gene: TRBJ2-1

CDR3aa: CASRKDRSRDTEAFF
CDR3nt: TGTGCCAGCAGGAAGGACCGCTCAAGGGACACTGAAGCTTTCTTT
v_gene: TRBV2
d_gene: -
abundance: many
j_gene: TRBJ1-1

CDR3aa: CASRNPESTGEQYF
CDR3nt: TGTGCCAGCAGGAACCCCGAGTCAACGGGTGAGCAGTACTTC
v_gene: TRBV28
d_gene: -
abundance: many
j_gene: TRBJ2-7

CDR3aa: CASSAGRGTGELFF
CDR3nt: TGCGCCAGCAGTGCCGGGAGGGGCACCGGGGAGCTGTTTTTT
v_gene: TRBV10-1
d_gene: TRBD2
abundance: many
j_gene: TRBJ2-2

CDR3aa: CSARPRLAEVTYEQYF
CDR3nt: TGCAGTGCTAGACCTCGGTTAGCGGAAGTTACCTACGAGCAGTACTTC
v_gene: TRBV20-1
d_gene: -
abundance: -
j_gene: TRBJ2-7

CDR3aa: CASLETGFGQPQHF
CDR3nt: TGTGCCAGCCTCGAGACAGGGTTTGGACAGCCCCAGCATTTT
v_gene: TRBV6-2/TRBV6-3
d_gene: TRBD1
abundance: few
j_gene: TRBJ1-5

CDR3aa: CASSQVAGSTDTQYF
CDR3nt: TGTGCCAGCAGCCAGGTAGCGGGGAGCACAGATACGCAGTATTTT
v_gene: TRBV3-1
d_gene: TRBD2
abundance: many
j_gene: TRBJ2-3

CDR3aa: CSVRTSSYNEQFF
CDR3nt: TGCAGCGTTAGAACTAGTTCCTACAATGAGCAGTTCTTC
v_gene: TRBV29-1
d_gene: -
abundance: many
j_gene: TRBJ2-1

CDR3aa: CASSPGRGDSPLHF
CDR3nt: TGTGCCAGTAGCCCGGGACGCGGGGATTCACCCCTCCACTTT
v_gene: TRBV19
d_gene: -
abundance: -
j_gene: TRBJ1-6

CDR3aa: CASSLSVPTGGTGELFF
CDR3nt: TGTGCCAGCAGTTTATCGGTTCCGACAGGGGGCACCGGGGAGCTGTTTTTT
v_gene: TRBV27
d_gene: TRBD1
abundance: many
j_gene: TRBJ2-2

CDR3aa: CSATGVIGYEQYF
CDR3nt: TGCAGTGCTACCGGGGTGATCGGCTACGAGCAGTACTTC
v_gene: TRBV20-1
d_gene: -
abundance: few
j_gene: TRBJ2-7

CDR3aa: CAGSFASGPSSYNEQFF
CDR3nt: TGTGCCGGCAGTTTCGCAAGCGGGCCTAGCTCCTACAATGAGCAGTTCTTC
v_gene: TRBV28
d_gene: -
abundance: -
j_gene: TRBJ2-1

CDR3aa: CASSQVTGPTLSYNEQFF
CDR3nt: TGTGCCAGCAGCCAAGTGACAGGACCCACCCTATCATACAATGAGCAGTTCTTC
v_gene: TRBV14
d_gene: -
abundance: -
j_gene: TRBJ2-1

CDR3aa: CASSLEAGFGYTF
CDR3nt: TGTGCCAGCAGCTTAGAGGCAGGGTTCGGCTACACCTTC
v_gene: TRBV7-2
d_gene: -
abundance: many
j_gene: TRBJ1-2

CDR3aa: CASTLVRSPGGFVELFF
CDR3nt: TGTGCCAGTACCCTGGTCCGGTCTCCCGGAGGGTTTGTGGAGCTGTTTTTT
v_gene: TRBV19
d_gene: -
abundance: -
j_gene: TRBJ2-2

CDR3aa: CASSYRLATYQETQYF
CDR3nt: TGTGCCAGCAGTTACCGACTAGCGACGTACCAAGAGACCCAGTACTTC
v_gene: TRBV28
d_gene: TRBD2
abundance: few
j_gene: TRBJ2-5

CDR3aa: CASSFGAGSNEQFF
CDR3nt: TGTGCCAGCAGTTTTGGGGCCGGTTCCAATGAGCAGTTCTTC
v_gene: TRBV12-3/TRBV12-4
d_gene: -
abundance: many
j_gene: TRBJ2-1

CDR3aa: CASSLRLASGEQFF
CDR3nt: TGTGCCAGCAGCTTGAGGCTAGCGTCGGGTGAGCAGTTCTTC
v_gene: TRBV5-6
d_gene: -
abundance: -
j_gene: TRBJ2-1

CDR3aa: CSARDPGTSYNEQFF
CDR3nt: TGCAGTGCTAGAGATCCAGGGACCTCCTACAATGAGCAGTTCTTC
v_gene: TRBV20-1
d_gene: -
abundance: many
j_gene: TRBJ2-1

CDR3aa: CASSPPGETEKLFF
CDR3nt: TGTGCCAGCTCACCACCGGGCGAGACTGAAAAACTGTTTTTT
v_gene: TRBV18
d_gene: -
abundance: few
j_gene: TRBJ1-4

CDR3aa: CASSLDSGRSEQYF
CDR3nt: TGTGCCAGCAGCTTGGATAGCGGGAGGAGCGAGCAGTACTTC
v_gene: TRBV7-2
d_gene: TRBD2
abundance: many
j_gene: TRBJ2-7

CDR3aa: CSVEDSITGGSYNEQFF
CDR3nt: TGCAGCGTTGAAGATTCCATAACAGGGGGCTCCTACAATGAGCAGTTCTTC
v_gene: TRBV29-1
d_gene: TRBD1
abundance: many
j_gene: TRBJ2-1

CDR3aa: CASILGVYQAQETQYF
CDR3nt: TGCGCCAGCATCCTAGGTGTTTATCAAGCCCAAGAGACCCAGTACTTC
v_gene: TRBV5-1
d_gene: -
abundance: -
j_gene: TRBJ2-5

CDR3aa: CSARDSGTISYEQYF
CDR3nt: TGCAGTGCTAGAGACTCCGGGACTATTTCCTACGAGCAGTACTTC
v_gene: TRBV20-1
d_gene: TRBD2
abundance: few
j_gene: TRBJ2-7

CDR3aa: CASSPWEGDGYTF
CDR3nt: TGTGCCAGCAGCCCGTGGGAGGGGGATGGCTACACCTTC
v_gene: TRBV5-4
d_gene: -
abundance: -
j_gene: TRBJ1-2

CDR3aa: CASSLGEDNLQETQYF
CDR3nt: TGTGCCAGCAGCTTAGGCGAGGACAACCTCCAAGAGACCCAGTACTTC
v_gene: TRBV7-9
d_gene: -
abundance: many
j_gene: TRBJ2-5

CDR3aa: CASSRSRAWTPKETLYF
CDR3nt: TGTGCCAGCAGCCGATCACGGGCTTGGACGCCAAAAGAGACCCTGTACTTC
v_gene: TRBV7-2
d_gene: -
abundance: -
j_gene: TRBJ2-5